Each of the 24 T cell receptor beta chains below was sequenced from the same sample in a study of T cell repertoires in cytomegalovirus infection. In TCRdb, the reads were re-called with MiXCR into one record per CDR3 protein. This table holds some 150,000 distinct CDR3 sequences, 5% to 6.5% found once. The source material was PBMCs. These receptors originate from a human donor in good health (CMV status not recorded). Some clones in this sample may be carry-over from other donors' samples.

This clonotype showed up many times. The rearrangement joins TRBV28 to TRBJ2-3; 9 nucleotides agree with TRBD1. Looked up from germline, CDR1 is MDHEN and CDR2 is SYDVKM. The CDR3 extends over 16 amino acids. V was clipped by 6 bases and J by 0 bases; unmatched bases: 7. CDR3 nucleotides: TGTGCCAGCAGCCTACGCACAGGGGGCAGCACAGATACGCAGTATTTT. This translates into CASSLRTGGSTDTQYF.

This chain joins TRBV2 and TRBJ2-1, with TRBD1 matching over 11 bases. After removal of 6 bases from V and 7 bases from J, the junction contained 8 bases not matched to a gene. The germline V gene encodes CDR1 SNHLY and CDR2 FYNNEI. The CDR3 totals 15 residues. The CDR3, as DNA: TGTGCCAGCAGACCGTTCGGGACAGGGGGGAATGAGCAGTTCTTC. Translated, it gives CASRPFGTGGNEQFF.

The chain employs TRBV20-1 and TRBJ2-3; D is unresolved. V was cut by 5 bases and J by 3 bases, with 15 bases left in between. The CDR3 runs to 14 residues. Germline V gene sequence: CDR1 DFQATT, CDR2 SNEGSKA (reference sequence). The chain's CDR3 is CSAPQWHGTDTQYF. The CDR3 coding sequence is TGCAGTGCTCCTCAATGGCATGGTACAGATACGCAGTATTTT.

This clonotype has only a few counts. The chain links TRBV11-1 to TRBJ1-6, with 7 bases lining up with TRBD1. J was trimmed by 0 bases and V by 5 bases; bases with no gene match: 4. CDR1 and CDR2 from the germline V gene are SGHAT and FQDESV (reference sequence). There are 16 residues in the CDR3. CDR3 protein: CASSDQGVSYNSPLHF. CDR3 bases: TGTGCCAGCAGCGACCAGGGGGTCTCCTATAATTCACCCCTCCACTTT. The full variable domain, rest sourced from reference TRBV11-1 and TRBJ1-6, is EAEVAQSPRYKITEKSQAVAFWCDPISGHATLYWYRQILGQGPELLVQFQDESVVDDSQLPKDRFSAERLKGVDSTLKIQPAELGDSAMYLCASSDQGVSYNSPLHFGNGTRLTVT.

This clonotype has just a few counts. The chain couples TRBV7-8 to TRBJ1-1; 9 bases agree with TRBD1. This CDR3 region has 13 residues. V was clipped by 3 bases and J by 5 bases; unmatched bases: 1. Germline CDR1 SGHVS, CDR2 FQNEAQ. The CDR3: CASSFGTGTEAFF. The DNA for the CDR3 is TGTGCCAGCAGCTTCGGGACAGGGACTGAAGCTTTCTTT.

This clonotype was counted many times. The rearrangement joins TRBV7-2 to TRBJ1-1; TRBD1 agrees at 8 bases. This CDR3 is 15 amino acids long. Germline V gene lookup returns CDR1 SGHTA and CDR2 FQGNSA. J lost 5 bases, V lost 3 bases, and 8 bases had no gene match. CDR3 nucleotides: TGTGCCAGCAGCTTCATAGGACAGGGAAGTACTGAAGCTTTCTTT. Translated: CASSFIGQGSTEAFF.

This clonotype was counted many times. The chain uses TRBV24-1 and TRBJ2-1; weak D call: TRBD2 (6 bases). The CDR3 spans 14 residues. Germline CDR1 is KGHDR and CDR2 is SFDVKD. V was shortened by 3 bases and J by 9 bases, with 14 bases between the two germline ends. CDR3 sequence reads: CATSDPMGGFEQFF. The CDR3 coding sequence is TGTGCCACCAGTGATCCAATGGGGGGTTTTGAGCAGTTCTTC.

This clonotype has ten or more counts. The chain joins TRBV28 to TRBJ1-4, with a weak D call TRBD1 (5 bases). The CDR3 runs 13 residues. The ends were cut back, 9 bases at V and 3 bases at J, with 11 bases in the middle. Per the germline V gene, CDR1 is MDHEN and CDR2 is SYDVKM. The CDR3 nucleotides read TGTGCCAGTAGGGGAGTCCCTAATGAAAAACTGTTTTTT. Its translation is CASRGVPNEKLFF. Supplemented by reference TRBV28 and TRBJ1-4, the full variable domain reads DVKVTQSSRYLVKRTGEKVFLECVQDMDHENMFWYRQDPGLGLRLIYFSYDVKMKEKGDIPEGYSVSREKKERFSLILESASTNQTSMYLCASRGVPNEKLFFGSGTQLSVL.

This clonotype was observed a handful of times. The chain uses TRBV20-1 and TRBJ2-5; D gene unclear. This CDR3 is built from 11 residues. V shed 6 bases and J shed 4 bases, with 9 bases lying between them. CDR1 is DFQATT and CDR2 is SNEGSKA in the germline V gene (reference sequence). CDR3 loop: CSAGFGETQYF. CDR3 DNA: TGCAGTGCCGGGTTCGGAGAGACCCAGTACTTC.

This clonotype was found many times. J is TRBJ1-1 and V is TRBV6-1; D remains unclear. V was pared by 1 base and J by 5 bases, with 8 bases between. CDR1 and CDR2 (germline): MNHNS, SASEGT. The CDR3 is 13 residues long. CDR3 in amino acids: CASSEGDETEAFF. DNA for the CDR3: TGTGCCAGCAGTGAAGGAGACGAGACTGAAGCTTTCTTT.

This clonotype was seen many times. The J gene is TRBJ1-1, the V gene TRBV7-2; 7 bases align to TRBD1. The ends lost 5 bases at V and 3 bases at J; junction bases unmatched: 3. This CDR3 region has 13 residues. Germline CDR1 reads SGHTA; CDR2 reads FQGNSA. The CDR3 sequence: CASSEQGYTEAFF. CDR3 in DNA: TGTGCCAGCAGCGAACAGGGGTACACTGAAGCTTTCTTT.

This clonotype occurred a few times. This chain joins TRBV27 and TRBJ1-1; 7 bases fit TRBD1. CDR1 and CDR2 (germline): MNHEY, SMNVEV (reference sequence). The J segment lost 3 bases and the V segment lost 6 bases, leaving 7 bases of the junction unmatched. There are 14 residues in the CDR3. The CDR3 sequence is CASRTGLMDTEAFF. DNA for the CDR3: TGTGCCAGCAGGACAGGGCTCATGGACACTGAAGCTTTCTTT.

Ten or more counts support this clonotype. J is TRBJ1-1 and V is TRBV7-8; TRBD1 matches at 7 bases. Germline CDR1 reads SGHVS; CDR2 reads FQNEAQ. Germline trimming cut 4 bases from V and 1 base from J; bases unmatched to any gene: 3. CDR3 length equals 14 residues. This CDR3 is CASSSGQPNTEAFF. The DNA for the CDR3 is TGTGCCAGCAGCTCGGGACAGCCGAACACTGAAGCTTTCTTT.

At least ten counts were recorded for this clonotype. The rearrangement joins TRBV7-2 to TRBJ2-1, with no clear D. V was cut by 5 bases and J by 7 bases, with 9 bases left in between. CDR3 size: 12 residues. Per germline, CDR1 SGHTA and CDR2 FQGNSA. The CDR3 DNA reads TGTGCCAGCAGCGGTCGGGTGAATGAGCAGTTCTTC. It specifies CASSGRVNEQFF.

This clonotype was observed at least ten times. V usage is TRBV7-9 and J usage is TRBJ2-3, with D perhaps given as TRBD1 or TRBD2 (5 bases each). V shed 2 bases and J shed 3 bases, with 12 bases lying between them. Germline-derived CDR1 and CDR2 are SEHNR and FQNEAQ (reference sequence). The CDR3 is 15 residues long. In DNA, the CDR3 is TGTGCCAGCAGCTTATCGGGACGGACGACAGATACGCAGTATTTT. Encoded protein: CASSLSGRTTDTQYF.

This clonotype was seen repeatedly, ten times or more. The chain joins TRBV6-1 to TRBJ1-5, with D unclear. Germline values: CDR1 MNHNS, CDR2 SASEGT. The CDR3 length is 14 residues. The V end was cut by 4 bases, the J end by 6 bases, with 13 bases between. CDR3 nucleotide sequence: TGTGCCAGCAGTGGAACGAGGGTCAGTCAGCCCCAGCATTTT. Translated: CASSGTRVSQPQHF.

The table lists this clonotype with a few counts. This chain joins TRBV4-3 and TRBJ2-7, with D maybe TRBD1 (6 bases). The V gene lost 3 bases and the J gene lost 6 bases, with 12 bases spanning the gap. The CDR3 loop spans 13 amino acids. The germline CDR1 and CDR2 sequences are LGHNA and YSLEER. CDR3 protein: CASSQGRGGEQYF. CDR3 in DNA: TGCGCCAGCAGCCAGGGCAGGGGTGGCGAGCAGTACTTC.

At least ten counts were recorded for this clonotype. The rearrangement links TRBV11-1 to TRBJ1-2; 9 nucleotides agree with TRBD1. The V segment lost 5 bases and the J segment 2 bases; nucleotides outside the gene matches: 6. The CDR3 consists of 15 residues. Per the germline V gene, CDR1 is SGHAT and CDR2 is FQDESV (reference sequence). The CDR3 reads CASSPRDRVNYGYTF. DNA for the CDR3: TGTGCCAGCAGCCCACGGGACAGGGTCAACTATGGCTACACCTTC.

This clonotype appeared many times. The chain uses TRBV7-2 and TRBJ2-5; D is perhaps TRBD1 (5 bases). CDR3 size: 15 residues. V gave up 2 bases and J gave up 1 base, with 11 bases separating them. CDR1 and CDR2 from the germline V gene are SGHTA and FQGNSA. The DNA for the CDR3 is TGTGCCAGCAGCTTAACAGGACATATCCAAGAGACCCAGTACTTC. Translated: CASSLTGHIQETQYF.

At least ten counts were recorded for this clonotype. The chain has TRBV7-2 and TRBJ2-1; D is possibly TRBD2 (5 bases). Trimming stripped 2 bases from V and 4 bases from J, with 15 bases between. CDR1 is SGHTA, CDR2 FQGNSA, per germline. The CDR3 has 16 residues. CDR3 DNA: TGTGCCAGCAGCTTATTCGGAGGCGGCTTATACAATGAGCAGTTCTTC. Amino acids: CASSLFGGGLYNEQFF.

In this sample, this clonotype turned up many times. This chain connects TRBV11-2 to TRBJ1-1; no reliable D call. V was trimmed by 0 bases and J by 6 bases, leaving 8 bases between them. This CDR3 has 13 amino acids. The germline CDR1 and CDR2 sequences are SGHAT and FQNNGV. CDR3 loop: CASSLEVGSEAFF. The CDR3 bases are TGTGCCAGCAGCTTAGAAGTTGGGTCTGAAGCTTTCTTT.

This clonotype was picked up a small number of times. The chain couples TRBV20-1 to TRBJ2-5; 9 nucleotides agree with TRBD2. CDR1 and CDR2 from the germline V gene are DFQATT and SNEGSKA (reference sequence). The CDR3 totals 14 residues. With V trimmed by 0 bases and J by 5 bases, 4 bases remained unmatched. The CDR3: CSARDRAGGETQYF. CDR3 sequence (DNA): TGCAGTGCTAGAGATAGAGCGGGGGGTGAGACCCAGTACTTC.

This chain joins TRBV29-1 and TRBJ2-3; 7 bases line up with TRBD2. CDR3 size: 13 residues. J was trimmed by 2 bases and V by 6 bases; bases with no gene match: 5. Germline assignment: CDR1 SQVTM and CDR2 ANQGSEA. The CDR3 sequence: CSVRGRVTDTQYF. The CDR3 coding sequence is TGCAGCGTCCGGGGGAGGGTCACAGATACGCAGTATTTT.

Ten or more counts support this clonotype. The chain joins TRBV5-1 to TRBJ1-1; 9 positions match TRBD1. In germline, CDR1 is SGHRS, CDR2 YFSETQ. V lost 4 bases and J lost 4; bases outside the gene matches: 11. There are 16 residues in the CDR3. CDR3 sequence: CASSPPMDRGSTEAFF. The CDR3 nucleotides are TGCGCCAGCAGCCCGCCCATGGACAGGGGATCCACTGAAGCTTTCTTT.